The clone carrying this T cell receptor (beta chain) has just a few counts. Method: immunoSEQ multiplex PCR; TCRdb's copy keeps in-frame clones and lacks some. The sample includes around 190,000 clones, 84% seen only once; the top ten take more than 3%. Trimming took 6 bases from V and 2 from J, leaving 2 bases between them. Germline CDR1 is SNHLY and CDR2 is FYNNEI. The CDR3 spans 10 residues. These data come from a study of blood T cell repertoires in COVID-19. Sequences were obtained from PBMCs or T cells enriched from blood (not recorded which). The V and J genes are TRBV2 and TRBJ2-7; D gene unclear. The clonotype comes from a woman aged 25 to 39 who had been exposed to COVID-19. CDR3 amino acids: CASSTYEQYF. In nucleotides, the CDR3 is TGTGCCAGCAGCACCTACGAGCAGTACTTC.